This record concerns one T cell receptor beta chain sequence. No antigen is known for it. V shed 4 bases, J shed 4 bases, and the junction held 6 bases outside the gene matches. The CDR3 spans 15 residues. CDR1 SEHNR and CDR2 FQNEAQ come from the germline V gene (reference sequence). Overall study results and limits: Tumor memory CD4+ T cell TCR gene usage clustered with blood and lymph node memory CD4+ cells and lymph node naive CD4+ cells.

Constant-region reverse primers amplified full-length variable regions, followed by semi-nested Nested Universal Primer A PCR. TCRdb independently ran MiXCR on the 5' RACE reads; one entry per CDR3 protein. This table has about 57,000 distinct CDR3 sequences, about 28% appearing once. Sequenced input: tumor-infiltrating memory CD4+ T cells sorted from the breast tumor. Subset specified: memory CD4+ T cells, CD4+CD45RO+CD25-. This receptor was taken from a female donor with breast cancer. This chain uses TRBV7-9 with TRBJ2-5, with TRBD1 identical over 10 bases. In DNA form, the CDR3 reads TGTGCCAGCAGCTCGACAGGGGGCGTGGGAGAGACCCAGTACTTC. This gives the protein CASSSTGGVGETQYF. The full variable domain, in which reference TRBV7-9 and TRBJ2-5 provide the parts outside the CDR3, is DTGVSQNPRHKITKRGQNVTFRCDPISEHNRLYWYRQTLGQGPEFLTYFQNEAQLEKSRLLSDRFSAERPKGSFSTLEIQRTEQGDSAMYLCASSSTGGVGETQYFGPGTRLLVL.